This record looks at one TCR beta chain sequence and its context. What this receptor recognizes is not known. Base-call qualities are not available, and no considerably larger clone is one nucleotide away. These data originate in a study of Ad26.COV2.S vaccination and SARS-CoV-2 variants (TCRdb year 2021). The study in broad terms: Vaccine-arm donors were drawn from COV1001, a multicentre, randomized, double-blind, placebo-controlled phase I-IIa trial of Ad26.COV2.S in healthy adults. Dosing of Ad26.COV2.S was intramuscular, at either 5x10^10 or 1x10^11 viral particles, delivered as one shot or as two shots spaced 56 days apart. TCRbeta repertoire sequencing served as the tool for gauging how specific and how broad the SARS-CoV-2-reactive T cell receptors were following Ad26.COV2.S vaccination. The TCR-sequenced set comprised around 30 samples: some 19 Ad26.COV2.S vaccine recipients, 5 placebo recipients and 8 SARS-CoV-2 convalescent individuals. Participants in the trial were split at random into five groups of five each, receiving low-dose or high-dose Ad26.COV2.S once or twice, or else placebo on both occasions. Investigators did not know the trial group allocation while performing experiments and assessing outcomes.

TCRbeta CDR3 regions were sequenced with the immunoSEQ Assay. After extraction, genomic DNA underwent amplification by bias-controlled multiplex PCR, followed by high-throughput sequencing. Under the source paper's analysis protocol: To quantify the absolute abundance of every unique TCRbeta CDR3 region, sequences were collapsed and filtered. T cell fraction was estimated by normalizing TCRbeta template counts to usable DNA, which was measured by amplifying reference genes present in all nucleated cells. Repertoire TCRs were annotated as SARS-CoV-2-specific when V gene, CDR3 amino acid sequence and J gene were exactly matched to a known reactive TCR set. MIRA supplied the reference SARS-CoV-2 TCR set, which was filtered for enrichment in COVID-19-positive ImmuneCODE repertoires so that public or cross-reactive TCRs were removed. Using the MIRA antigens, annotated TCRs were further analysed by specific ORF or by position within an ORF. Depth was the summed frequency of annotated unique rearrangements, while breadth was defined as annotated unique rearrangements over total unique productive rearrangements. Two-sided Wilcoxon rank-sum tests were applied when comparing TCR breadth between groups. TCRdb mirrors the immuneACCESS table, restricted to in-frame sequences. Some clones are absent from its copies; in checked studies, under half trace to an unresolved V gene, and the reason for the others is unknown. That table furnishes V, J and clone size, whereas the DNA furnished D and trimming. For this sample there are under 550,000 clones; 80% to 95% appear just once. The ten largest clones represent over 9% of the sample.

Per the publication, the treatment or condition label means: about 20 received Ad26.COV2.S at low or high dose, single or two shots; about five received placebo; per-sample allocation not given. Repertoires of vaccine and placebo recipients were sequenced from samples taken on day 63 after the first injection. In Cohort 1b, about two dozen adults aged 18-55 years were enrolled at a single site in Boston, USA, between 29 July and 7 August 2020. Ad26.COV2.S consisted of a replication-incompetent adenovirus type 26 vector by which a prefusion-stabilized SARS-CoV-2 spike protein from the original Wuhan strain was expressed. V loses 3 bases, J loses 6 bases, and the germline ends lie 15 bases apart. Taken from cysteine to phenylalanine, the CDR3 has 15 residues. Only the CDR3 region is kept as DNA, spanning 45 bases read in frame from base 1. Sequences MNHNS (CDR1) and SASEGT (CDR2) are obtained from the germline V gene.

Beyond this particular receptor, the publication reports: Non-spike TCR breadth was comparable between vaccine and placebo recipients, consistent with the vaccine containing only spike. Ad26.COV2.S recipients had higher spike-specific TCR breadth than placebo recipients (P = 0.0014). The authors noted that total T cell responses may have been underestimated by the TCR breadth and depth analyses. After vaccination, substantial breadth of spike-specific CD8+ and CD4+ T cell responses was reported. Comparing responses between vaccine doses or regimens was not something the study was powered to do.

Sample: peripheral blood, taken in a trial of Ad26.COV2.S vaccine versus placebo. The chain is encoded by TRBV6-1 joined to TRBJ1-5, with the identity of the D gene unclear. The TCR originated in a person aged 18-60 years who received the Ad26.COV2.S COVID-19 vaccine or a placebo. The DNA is TGTGCCAGCAGTGAGGAGCCCCTGGGTGCTCAGCCCCAGCATTTT. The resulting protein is CASSEEPLGAQPQHF.